This TCR beta chain was documented in a study of cytomegalovirus exposure and HLA in healthy donors. PCR was performed using 60 Vbeta and 13 Jbeta primers. Under the authors' procedure: The count from a later analysis was tens of millions of unique TCR beta chains, some 12 million of them shared. The assay was immunoSEQ multiplex PCR, and TCRdb's table has in-frame clones only and misses some. The DNA gave D and trimming, while V, J and clone size come from that table. The data contain tens of thousands of clones, approximately 73% of them singletons. Trimming took 0 bases from V and 4 from J, leaving 16 bases between them. The CDR3 is 16 residues long. Per the germline V gene, CDR1 is SGHNT and CDR2 is YYREEE (reference sequence).

The genes are TRBV5-4 and TRBJ1-2, with D possibly TRBD1 on 5 matching bases. The sample was PBMCs. The receptor was derived from a man aged 45-65 years in good health and CMV-seronegative. The CDR3 region is CASSLVLRGAGYGYTF. The CDR3 nucleotides are TGTGCCAGCAGCTTGGTATTGCGGGGCGCGGGCTATGGCTACACCTTC.